This T cell receptor (beta chain) was identified in a study of T cells in localized non-small cell lung cancer. Trimming stripped 1 base from V and 4 bases from J, with 19 bases between. The CDR3 covers 17 residues. CDR1 is SEHNR and CDR2 is FQNEAQ in the germline V gene (reference sequence). Method: immunoSEQ multiplex PCR; TCRdb's copy keeps in-frame clones and lacks some. Of roughly 58,000 clones in the sample, 81% were seen once. The chain has TRBV7-9 and TRBJ1-1, with a tentative D call TRBD1 (6 bases). This TCR derives from a man aged 35 to 69 with stage II lung adenocarcinoma. Sequenced material: PBMCs, taken before any cancer treatment. For the CDR3, the DNA is TGTGCCAGCAGCTTAGAGGGGGGGTTCGTCGGTGGCACTGAAGCTTTCTTT. Translating it yields CASSLEGGFVGGTEAFF.